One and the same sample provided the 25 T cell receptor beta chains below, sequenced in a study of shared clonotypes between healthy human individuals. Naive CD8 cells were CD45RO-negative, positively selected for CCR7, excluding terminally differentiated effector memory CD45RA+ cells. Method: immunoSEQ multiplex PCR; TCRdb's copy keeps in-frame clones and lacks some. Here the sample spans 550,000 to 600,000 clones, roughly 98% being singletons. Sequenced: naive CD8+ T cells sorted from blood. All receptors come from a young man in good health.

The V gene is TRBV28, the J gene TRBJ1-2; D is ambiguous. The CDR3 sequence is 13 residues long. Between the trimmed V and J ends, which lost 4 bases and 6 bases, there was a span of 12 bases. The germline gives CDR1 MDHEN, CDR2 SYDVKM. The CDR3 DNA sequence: TGTGCCAGCAGTTCCAATACAGAAGATGGCTACACCTTC. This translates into CASSSNTEDGYTF.

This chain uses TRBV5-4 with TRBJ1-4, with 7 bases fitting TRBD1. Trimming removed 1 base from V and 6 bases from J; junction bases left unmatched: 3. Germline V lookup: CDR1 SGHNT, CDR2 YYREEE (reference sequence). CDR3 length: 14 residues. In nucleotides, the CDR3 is TGTGCCAGCAGCTTGTCCAGGGGGGATGAAAAACTGTTTTTT. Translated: CASSLSRGDEKLFF.

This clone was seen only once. The CDR3 coding sequence is TGCAGCGTACCTACAGAGAGCTATGGCTACACCTTC. Translated: CSVPTESYGYTF. The chain combines TRBV29-1 with TRBJ1-2, with D hard to call. V lost 6 bases and J 4 bases, leaving 12 bases between the germline ends. Germline values: CDR1 SQVTM, CDR2 ANQGSEA. The CDR3 contains 12 residues.

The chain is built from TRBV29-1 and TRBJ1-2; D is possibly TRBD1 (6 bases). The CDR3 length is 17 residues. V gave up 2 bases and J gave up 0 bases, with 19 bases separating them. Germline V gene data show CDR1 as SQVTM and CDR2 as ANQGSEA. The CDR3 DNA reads TGCAGCGTTGAAAACTACCAGGGGCCGAATCCTAACTATGGCTACACCTTC. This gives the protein CSVENYQGPNPNYGYTF.

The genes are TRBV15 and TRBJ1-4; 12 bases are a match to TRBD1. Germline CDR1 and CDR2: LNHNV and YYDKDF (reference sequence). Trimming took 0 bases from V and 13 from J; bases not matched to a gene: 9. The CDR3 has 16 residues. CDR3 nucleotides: TGTGCCACCAGCAGAGATCGGGACAGGGGGCAAAGTAGACTGTTTTTT. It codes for CATSRDRDRGQSRLFF.

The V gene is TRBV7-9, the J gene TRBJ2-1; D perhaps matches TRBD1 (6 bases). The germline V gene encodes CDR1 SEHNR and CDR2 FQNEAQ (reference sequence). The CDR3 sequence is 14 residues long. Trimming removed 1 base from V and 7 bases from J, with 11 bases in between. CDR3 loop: CASSLGRTDNEQFF. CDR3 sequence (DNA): TGTGCCAGCAGCTTAGGTCGGACAGATAATGAGCAGTTCTTC.

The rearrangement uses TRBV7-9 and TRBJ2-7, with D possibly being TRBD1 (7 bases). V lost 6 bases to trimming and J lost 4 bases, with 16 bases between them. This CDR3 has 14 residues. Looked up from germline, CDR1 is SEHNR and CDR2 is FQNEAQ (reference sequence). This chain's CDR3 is CASSTGEESYEQYF. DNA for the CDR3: TGTGCCAGCAGTACAGGGGAGGAAAGTTACGAGCAGTACTTC.

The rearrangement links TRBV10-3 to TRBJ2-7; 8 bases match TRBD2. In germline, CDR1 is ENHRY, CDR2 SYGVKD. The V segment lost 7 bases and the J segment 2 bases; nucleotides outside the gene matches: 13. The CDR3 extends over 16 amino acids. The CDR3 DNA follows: TGTGCCATCACCACAAGGGAGCGGGAGTTTCCCTACGAGCAGTACTTC. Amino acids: CAITTREREFPYEQYF.

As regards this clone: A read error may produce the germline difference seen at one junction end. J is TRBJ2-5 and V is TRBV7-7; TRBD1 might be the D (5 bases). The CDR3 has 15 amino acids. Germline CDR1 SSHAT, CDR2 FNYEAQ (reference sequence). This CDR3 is CASSLNLDTQETQYF. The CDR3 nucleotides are TGTGCTAGCAGCTTAAACCTGGACACCCAAGAGACCCAGTACTTC.

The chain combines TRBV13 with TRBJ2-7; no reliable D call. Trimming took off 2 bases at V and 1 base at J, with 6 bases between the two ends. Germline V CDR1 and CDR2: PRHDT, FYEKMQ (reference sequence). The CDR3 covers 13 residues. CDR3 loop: CASSLLGSYEQYF. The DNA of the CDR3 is TGTGCCAGCAGCTTACTCGGGTCCTACGAGCAGTACTTC.

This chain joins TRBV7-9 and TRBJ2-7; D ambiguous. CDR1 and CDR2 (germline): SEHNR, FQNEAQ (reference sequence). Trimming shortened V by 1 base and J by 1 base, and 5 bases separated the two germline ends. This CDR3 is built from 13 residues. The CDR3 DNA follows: TGTGCCAGCAGCTTAGGAGAGTCCTACGAGCAGTACTTC. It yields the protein CASSLGESYEQYF.

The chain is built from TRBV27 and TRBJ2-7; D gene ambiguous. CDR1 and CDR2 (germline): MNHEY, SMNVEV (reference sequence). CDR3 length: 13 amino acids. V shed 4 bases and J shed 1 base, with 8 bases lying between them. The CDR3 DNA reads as TGTGCCAGCAGTTATGGCAGATCCTACGAGCAGTACTTC. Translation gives CASSYGRSYEQYF.

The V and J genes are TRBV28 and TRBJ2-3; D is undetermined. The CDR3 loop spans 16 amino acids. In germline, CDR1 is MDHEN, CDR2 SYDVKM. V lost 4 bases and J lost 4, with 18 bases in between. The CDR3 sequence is CASSWAVANPPDTQYF. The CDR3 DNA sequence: TGTGCCAGCAGTTGGGCAGTGGCCAACCCCCCAGATACGCAGTATTTT. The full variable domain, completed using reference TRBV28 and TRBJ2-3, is DVKVTQSSRYLVKRTGEKVFLECVQDMDHENMFWYRQDPGLGLRLIYFSYDVKMKEKGDIPEGYSVSREKKERFSLILESASTNQTSMYLCASSWAVANPPDTQYFGPGTRLTVL.

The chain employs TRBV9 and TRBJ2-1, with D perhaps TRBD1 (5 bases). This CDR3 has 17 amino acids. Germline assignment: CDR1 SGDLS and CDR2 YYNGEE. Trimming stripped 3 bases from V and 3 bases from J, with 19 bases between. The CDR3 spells CASSASQGAGNYNEQFF. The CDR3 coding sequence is TGTGCCAGCAGCGCCAGCCAAGGGGCAGGGAACTACAATGAGCAGTTCTTC.

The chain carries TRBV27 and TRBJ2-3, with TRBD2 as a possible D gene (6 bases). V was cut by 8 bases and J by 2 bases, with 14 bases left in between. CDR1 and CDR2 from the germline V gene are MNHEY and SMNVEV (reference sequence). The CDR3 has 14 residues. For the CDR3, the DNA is TGTGCCAGCGGGACTCTATTCTCCACAGATACGCAGTATTTT. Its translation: CASGTLFSTDTQYF.

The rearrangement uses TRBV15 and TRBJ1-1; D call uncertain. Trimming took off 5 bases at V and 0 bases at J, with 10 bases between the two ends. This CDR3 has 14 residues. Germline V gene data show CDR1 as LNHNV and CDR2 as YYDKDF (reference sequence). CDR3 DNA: TGTGCCACCAGCGACCCTGTGATGAACACTGAAGCTTTCTTT. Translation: CATSDPVMNTEAFF.

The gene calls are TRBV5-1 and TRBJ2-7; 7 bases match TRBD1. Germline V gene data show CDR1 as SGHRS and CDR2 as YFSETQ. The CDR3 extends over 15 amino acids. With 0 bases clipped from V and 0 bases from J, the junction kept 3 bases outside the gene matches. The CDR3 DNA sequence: TGCGCCAGCAGCTTGGACAGGGGCAGCTCCTACGAGCAGTACTTC. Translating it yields CASSLDRGSSYEQYF.

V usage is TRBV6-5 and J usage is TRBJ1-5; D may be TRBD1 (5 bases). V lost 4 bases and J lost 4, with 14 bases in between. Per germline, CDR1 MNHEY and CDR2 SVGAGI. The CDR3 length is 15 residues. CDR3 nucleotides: TGTGCCAGCAGTTCCGGGACCGTCACTAATCAGCCCCAGCATTTT. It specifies CASSSGTVTNQPQHF.

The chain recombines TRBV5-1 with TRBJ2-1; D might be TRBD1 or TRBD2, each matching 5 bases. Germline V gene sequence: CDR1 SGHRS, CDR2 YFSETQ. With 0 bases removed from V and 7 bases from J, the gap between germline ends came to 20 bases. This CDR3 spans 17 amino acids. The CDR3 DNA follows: TGCGCCAGCAGCTTGGGTCTTGGGACCTTTACTTTTAATGAGCAGTTCTTC. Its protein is CASSLGLGTFTFNEQFF. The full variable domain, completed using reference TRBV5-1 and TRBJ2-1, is KAGVTQTPRYLIKTRGQQVTLSCSPISGHRSVSWYQQTPGQGLQFLFEYFSETQRNKGNFPGRFSGRQFSNSRSEMNVSTLELGDSALYLCASSLGLGTFTFNEQFFGPGTRLTVL.

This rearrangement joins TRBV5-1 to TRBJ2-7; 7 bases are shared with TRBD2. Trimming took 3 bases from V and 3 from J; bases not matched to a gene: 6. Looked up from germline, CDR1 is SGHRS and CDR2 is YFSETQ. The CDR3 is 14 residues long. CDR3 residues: CASSYSGTNYEQYF. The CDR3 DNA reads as TGCGCCAGCAGCTACAGCGGGACCAACTACGAGCAGTACTTC.

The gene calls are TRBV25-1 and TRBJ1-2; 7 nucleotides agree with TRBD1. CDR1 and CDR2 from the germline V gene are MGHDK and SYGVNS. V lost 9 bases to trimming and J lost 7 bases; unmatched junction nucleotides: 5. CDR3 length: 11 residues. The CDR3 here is CASRQGFGYTF. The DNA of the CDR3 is TGTGCCAGTAGACAGGGTTTTGGCTACACCTTC.

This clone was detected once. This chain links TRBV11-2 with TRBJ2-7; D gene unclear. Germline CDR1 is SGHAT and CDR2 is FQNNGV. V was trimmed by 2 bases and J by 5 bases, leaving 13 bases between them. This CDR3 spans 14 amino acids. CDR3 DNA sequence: TGTGCCAGCAGCTTACTCGGAGTTTGGGACGAGCAGTACTTC. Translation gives CASSLLGVWDEQYF.

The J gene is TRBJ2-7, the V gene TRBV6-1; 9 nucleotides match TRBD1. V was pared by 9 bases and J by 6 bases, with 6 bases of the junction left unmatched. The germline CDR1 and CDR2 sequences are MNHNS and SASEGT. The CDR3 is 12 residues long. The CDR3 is CASRDRAVEQYF. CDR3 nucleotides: TGTGCCAGTCGGGACAGGGCTGTCGAGCAGTACTTC.

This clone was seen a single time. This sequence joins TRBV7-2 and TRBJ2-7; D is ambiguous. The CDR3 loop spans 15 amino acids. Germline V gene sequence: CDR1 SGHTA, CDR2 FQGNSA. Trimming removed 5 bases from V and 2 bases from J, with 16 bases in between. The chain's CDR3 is CASSPENTDPYEQYF. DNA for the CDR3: TGTGCCAGCAGCCCAGAAAACACTGATCCCTACGAGCAGTACTTC.

CDR3 DNA: TGTGCCAGCAGCTTGGATTCCGAGCTAGCGGGACGAGGTGAGCAGTTCTTC. Its protein is CASSLDSELAGRGEQFF. This chain connects TRBV5-6 to TRBJ2-1; TRBD2 agrees at 9 bases. This CDR3 is built from 17 residues. Germline CDR1 reads SGHDT; CDR2 reads YYEEEE. V lost 0 bases to trimming and J lost 9 bases; unmatched junction nucleotides: 13.